The 3 T cell receptor beta chains given below trace back to one sample, sequenced in a study of blood T cell repertoires in COVID-19. Using immunoSEQ multiplex PCR, the repertoire was profiled, and TCRdb retains in-frame clones only, with some absent. The sample has about 250,000 clones, 90% seen once. The sample was peripheral blood. The receptor set was obtained from a woman aged 60-70 years with COVID-19, enrolled during active disease.

The chain links TRBV3-1 (or the pseudogene TRBV3-2) to TRBJ2-2; TRBD1 might be the D (6 bases). V lost 3 bases and J 5 bases, leaving 10 bases between the germline ends. The CDR3 is 14 amino acids. Germline CDR1 is LGHDT and CDR2 is YNNKEL (reference sequence). The CDR3 DNA sequence: TGTGCCAGCAGCCAGCCAGGGGTTACCGGGGAGCTGTTTTTT. This codes for CASSQPGVTGELFF.

The V and J genes are TRBV19 and TRBJ1-1, with D perhaps TRBD1 (5 bases). Trimming took off 7 bases at V and 6 bases at J, with 15 bases between the two ends. Germline lookup yields CDR1 LNHDA and CDR2 SQIVND (reference sequence). The CDR3 extends over 13 amino acids. The CDR3 bases are TGTGCCAGTACCAACCCTGACAGCCCTGAAGCTTTCTTT. The encoded protein is CASTNPDSPEAFF.

The CDR3 nucleotides are TGTGCCAGCAGGTTCCGTAGAGCGAACACTGAAGCTTTCTTT. Amino acids: CASRFRRANTEAFF. The rearrangement uses TRBV5-5 and TRBJ1-1; D uncertain. With 5 bases removed from V and 1 base from J, the gap between germline ends came to 12 bases. The CDR3 is 14 residues long. The V gene's germline CDR1 is SGHKS and CDR2 YYEKEE (reference sequence).